The 19 T cell receptor beta chains below come from one sample, sequenced in a study of graft-versus-host responses after intestinal transplantation. TCRdb keeps only in-frame clones here, not all; method: immunoSEQ multiplex PCR. This table has about 80,000 clones, 85% to 90% appearing once. What these receptors recognize is not known. Sequencing used unstimulated CD4+ T cells sorted from spleen or lymph node cells, obtained before intestinal transplant. The receptor set was obtained from a human donor who received an intestinal transplant.

This chain connects TRBV30 to TRBJ2-7; D is possibly TRBD2 (7 bases). CDR1 GTSNPN and CDR2 SVGIG come from the germline V gene (reference sequence). The CDR3 is made up of 14 amino acids. V lost 5 bases and J lost 1, with 15 bases in between. In DNA form, the CDR3 reads TGTGCCTGGGCCGAGGGGGGGAAATCCTACGAGCAGTACTTC. It translates to CAWAEGGKSYEQYF.

The chain carries TRBV14 and TRBJ2-6, with 11 bases fitting TRBD2. Germline V gives CDR1 SGHDN, CDR2 FVKESK. CDR3 length: 18 amino acids. Germline trimming cut 4 bases from V and 0 bases from J; bases unmatched to any gene: 5. CDR3 amino acids: CASSPTSGASSGANVLTF. Written as DNA, the CDR3 is TGTGCCAGCAGCCCGACTAGCGGGGCTAGCTCTGGGGCCAACGTCCTGACTTTC.

V is TRBV30 and J is TRBJ2-5, with TRBD1 as a possible D gene (6 bases). Germline V lookup: CDR1 GTSNPN, CDR2 SVGIG (reference sequence). With 0 bases removed from V and 2 bases from J, the gap between germline ends came to 10 bases. The CDR3 is 14 amino acids. The CDR3 spells CAWSVGGKQETQYF. CDR3 coding DNA: TGTGCCTGGAGTGTAGGGGGAAAGCAAGAGACCCAGTACTTC.

The chain couples TRBV6-6 to TRBJ2-4; 7 bases map to TRBD2. The CDR3 is 15 amino acids. The V gene's germline CDR1 is MNHNY and CDR2 SVGAGI (reference sequence). The ends lost 5 bases at V and 7 bases at J; junction bases unmatched: 11. The CDR3 is CASSPSTSVRNIQYF. The CDR3 DNA reads as TGTGCCAGCAGTCCCTCTACTAGCGTCCGGAACATTCAGTACTTC.

This clone was seen once. The genes are TRBV7-2 and TRBJ2-1, with TRBD2 as a possible D gene (6 bases). Trimming cost V 4 bases and J 1 base, with 14 bases left between them. The CDR3 loop spans 16 amino acids. CDR1 and CDR2 from the germline V gene are SGHTA and FQGNSA. CDR3 sequence (DNA): TGTGCCAGCAGCTCCTCTAGCGTTGGGTCCTACAATGAGCAGTTCTTC. As protein: CASSSSSVGSYNEQFF.

The chain combines TRBV27 with TRBJ2-5; TRBD1 matches at 9 bases. CDR1 MNHEY and CDR2 SMNVEV come from the germline V gene (reference sequence). CDR3 length: 18 amino acids. Losses at the gene ends were 6 bases for V and 2 bases for J; bases not matched to a gene: 16. DNA of the CDR3: TGTGCCAGCAGCCGAACAGGGGGCGTGGGCTGGACTCAAGAGACCCAGTACTTC. This gives the protein CASSRTGGVGWTQETQYF.

V is TRBV4-1 and J is TRBJ2-3, with a tentative D call TRBD1 (6 bases). This CDR3 is built from 15 residues. Trimming took 2 bases from V and 1 from J, leaving 10 bases between them. Germline CDR1 and CDR2: MGHRA and YSYEKL. CDR3 sequence reads: CASSQPGQRTDTQYF. The CDR3, as DNA: TGCGCCAGCAGCCAACCGGGACAACGCACAGATACGCAGTATTTT.

The chain is built from TRBV6-5 and TRBJ2-7; D is perhaps TRBD2 (6 bases). CDR1 is MNHEY and CDR2 is SVGAGI in the germline V gene. The CDR3 is made up of 13 amino acids. Deletions cut 6 bases from V and 4 bases from J, with 13 bases between. The DNA for the CDR3 is TGTGCCAGCAGCCGGACTAAGGGGTACGAGCAGTACTTC. It is translated as CASSRTKGYEQYF.

The V and J genes are TRBV6-1 and TRBJ1-2, with 8 bases identical to TRBD1. V lost 4 bases and J lost 5; bases outside the gene matches: 12. CDR3 length: 16 amino acids. The germline V gene encodes CDR1 MNHNS and CDR2 SASEGT. DNA of the CDR3: TGTGCCAGCAGTGCCCGGACAGGGCTTGTGTGGTATGGCTACACCTTC. This codes for CASSARTGLVWYGYTF.

This clone appeared a few times. The CDR3 region is CASSVSGTGHNEQFF. The CDR3 DNA follows: TGCGCCAGCAGCGTATCTGGGACAGGACACAATGAGCAGTTCTTC. This sequence joins TRBV5-1 and TRBJ2-1; 8 bases match TRBD1. V dropped 4 bases and J dropped 5; count of bases not matched to a gene: 8. CDR1 and CDR2 (germline): SGHRS, YFSETQ. The CDR3 is made up of 15 amino acids.

This chain links TRBV6-6 with TRBJ2-5, with D possibly being TRBD2 (6 bases). V lost 4 bases to trimming and J lost 5 bases, with 17 bases between them. The CDR3 runs to 15 residues. Germline V lookup: CDR1 MNHNY, CDR2 SVGAGI (reference sequence). The CDR3 loop reads CASSSLGRERETQYF. The CDR3, as DNA: TGTGCCAGCAGTTCCCTTGGTCGGGAGAGGGAGACCCAGTACTTC.

This sequence joins TRBV5-1 and TRBJ2-3, with 9 positions matching TRBD2. The V segment lost 7 bases and the J segment 2 bases; nucleotides outside the gene matches: 17. Germline CDR1 reads SGHRS; CDR2 reads YFSETQ. The CDR3 has 18 residues. The CDR3 nucleotides read TGCGCCAGCTTTTGGGGCGGGAGGGCCCTGACAGTCACAGATACGCAGTATTTT. Protein: CASFWGGRALTVTDTQYF.

The chain carries TRBV5-1 and TRBJ1-2; no firm D call. Trimming removed 4 bases from V and 2 bases from J, with 9 bases in between. CDR1 is SGHRS and CDR2 is YFSETQ in the germline V gene. The CDR3 has 13 amino acids. CDR3 amino acids: CASSPGMNYGYTF. CDR3 sequence (DNA): TGCGCCAGCAGCCCCGGGATGAACTATGGCTACACCTTC.

V usage is TRBV2 and J usage is TRBJ2-5; a possible D gene is TRBD1 (6 bases). CDR1 is SNHLY and CDR2 is FYNNEI in the germline V gene. The length of the CDR3 is 13 residues. V lost 4 bases to trimming and J lost 1 base, with 7 bases between them. The CDR3 protein is CASSGDIQETQYF. CDR3 sequence (DNA): TGTGCCAGCAGTGGGGACATCCAAGAGACCCAGTACTTC.

This rearrangement joins TRBV20-1 to TRBJ2-1, with no clear D. Germline CDR1 reads DFQATT; CDR2 reads SNEGSKA (reference sequence). The V and J ends lost 0 bases and 7 bases respectively, with 4 bases between them. The CDR3 is made up of 11 amino acids. CDR3 amino acids: CSARELNEQFF. As DNA, the CDR3 is TGCAGTGCTAGAGAACTGAATGAGCAGTTCTTC.

This rearrangement joins TRBV6-1 to TRBJ1-4, with 7 nucleotides matching TRBD1. The ends lost 5 bases at V and 8 bases at J; junction bases unmatched: 8. The germline gives CDR1 MNHNS, CDR2 SASEGT. CDR3 size: 14 residues. CDR3 DNA sequence: TGTGCCAGCAGTTTCGGGGGGGGACAGGAAAAACTGTTTTTT. Its translation: CASSFGGGQEKLFF.

The chain recombines TRBV5-6 with TRBJ1-2; D uncertain. The CDR3 covers 18 residues. CDR1 is SGHDT and CDR2 is YYEEEE in the germline V gene. V was clipped by 4 bases and J by 1 base, with 23 bases between them. The CDR3 region is CASSSHRGTRFHNYGYTF. For the CDR3, the DNA is TGTGCCAGCAGCAGTCACCGGGGAACCAGGTTCCATAACTATGGCTACACCTTC. The variable domain in full, completed from reference TRBV5-6 and TRBJ1-2, reads DAGVTQSPTHLIKTRGQQVTLRCSPKSGHDTVSWYQQALGQGPQFIFQYYEEEERQRGNFPDRFSGHQFPNYSSELNVNALLLGDSALYLCASSSHRGTRFHNYGYTFGSGTRLTVV.

This sequence joins TRBV6-6 and TRBJ2-7; D is possibly TRBD1 (5 bases). This CDR3 comprises 11 residues. V lost 2 bases, J lost 12 bases, and 11 bases lay in between. Germline assignment: CDR1 MNHNY and CDR2 SVGAGI (reference sequence). In DNA, the CDR3 is TGTGCCAGCAGTTACGGGGCAGGGTTGTACTTC. It yields the protein CASSYGAGLYF.

V and J are TRBV5-1 and TRBJ1-4, with 7 positions matching TRBD1. The CDR3 sequence is 19 residues long. The V gene's germline CDR1 is SGHRS and CDR2 YFSETQ. Trimming removed 3 bases from V and 8 bases from J; junction bases left unmatched: 22. The CDR3, as DNA: TGCGCCAGCAGCTACCGGGACATAGCGGCTATAGGGGGCGGGGAAAAACTGTTTTTT. Translated: CASSYRDIAAIGGGEKLFF.